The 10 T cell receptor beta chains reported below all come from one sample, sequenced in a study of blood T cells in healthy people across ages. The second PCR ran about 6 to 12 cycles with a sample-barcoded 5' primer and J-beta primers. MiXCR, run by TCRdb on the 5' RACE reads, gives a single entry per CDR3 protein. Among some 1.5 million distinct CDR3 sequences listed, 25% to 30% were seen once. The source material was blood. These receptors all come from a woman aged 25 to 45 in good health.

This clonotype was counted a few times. The CDR3 coding sequence is TGTGCCAGCAGCTTAGGTTCTACTACCCGCACAGATACGCAGTATTTT. It encodes CASSLGSTTRTDTQYF. The chain recombines TRBV7-2 with TRBJ2-3; no reliable D call. CDR1 and CDR2 (germline): SGHTA, FQGNSA. The V end was cut by 1 base, the J end by 1 base, with 12 bases between. CDR3 length equals 16 residues.

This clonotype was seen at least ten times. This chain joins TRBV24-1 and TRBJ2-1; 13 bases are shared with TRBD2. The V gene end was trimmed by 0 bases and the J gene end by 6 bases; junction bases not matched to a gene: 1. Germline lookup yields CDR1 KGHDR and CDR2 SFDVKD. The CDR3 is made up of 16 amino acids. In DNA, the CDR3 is TGTGCCACCAGTGATTTGGGGACTAGCGGGGTCAATGAGCAGTTCTTC. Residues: CATSDLGTSGVNEQFF.

The CDR3 region has the DNA TGTGCCAGCAGCCCCCAAGGAGCCTTTGGTGGCACCTTC. This translates into CASSPQGAFGGTF. The chain recombines TRBV5-5 with TRBJ1-2, with no clear D. Germline assignment: CDR1 SGHKS and CDR2 YYEKEE (reference sequence). Trimming stripped 4 bases from V and 13 bases from J, with 20 bases between. The CDR3 totals 13 residues.

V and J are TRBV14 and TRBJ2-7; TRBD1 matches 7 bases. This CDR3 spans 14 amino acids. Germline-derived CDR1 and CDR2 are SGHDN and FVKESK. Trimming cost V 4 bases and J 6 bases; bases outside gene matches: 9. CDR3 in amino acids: CASSLWGQLGEQYF. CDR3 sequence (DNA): TGTGCCAGCAGCCTCTGGGGACAGCTGGGCGAGCAGTACTTC. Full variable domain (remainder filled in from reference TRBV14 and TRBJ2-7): EAGVTQFPSHSVIEKGQTVTLRCDPISGHDNLYWYRRVMGKEIKFLLHFVKESKQDESGMPNNRFLAERTGGTYSTLKVQPAELEDSGVYFCASSLWGQLGEQYFGPGTRLTVT.

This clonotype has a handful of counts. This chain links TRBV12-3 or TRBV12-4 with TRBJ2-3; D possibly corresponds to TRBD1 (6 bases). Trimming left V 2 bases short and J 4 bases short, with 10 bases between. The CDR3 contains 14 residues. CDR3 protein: CASSLWGQADTQYF. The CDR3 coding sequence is TGTGCCAGCAGTTTATGGGGGCAGGCAGATACGCAGTATTTT.

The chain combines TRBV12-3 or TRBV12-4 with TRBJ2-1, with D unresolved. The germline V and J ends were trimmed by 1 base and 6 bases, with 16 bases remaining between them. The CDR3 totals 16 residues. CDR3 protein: CASSLGTNRGVNEQFF. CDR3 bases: TGTGCCAGCAGTTTAGGGACCAACCGTGGGGTCAATGAGCAGTTCTTC.

The CDR3 DNA is TGTGCCAGCAGCCAAGTTGGGTCGTGGGAGCAGTACTTC. Protein sequence: CASSQVGSWEQYF. The chain links TRBV3-1 to TRBJ2-7; D gene uncertain. CDR3 length equals 13 residues. V lost 1 base and J 7 bases, leaving 11 bases between the germline ends. From germline, CDR1 is LGHDT and CDR2 YNNKEL (reference sequence).

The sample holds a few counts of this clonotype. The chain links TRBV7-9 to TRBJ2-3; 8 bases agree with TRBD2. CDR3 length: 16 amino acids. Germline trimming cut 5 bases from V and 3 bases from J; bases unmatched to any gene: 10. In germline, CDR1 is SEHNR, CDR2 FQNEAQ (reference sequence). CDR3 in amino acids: CASSPRGAGETDTQYF. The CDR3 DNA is TGTGCCAGCAGCCCCCGTGGAGCGGGAGAAACAGATACGCAGTATTTT. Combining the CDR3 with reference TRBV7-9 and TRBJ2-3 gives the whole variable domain DTGVSQNPRHKITKRGQNVTFRCDPISEHNRLYWYRQTLGQGPEFLTYFQNEAQLEKSRLLSDRFSAERPKGSFSTLEIQRTEQGDSAMYLCASSPRGAGETDTQYFGPGTRLTVL.

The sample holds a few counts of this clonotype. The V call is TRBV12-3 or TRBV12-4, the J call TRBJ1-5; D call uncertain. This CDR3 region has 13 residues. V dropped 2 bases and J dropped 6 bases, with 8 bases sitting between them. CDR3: CASSLFISQPQHF. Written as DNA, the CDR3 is TGTGCCAGCAGTTTATTCATTTCTCAGCCCCAGCATTTT.

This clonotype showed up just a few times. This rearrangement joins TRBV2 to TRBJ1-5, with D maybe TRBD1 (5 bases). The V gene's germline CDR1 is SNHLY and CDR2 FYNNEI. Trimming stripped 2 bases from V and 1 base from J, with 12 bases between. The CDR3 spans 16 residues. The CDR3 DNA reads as TGTGCCAGCAGTGAACAGGGAAAAGGGAGCAATCAGCCCCAGCATTTT. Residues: CASSEQGKGSNQPQHF.